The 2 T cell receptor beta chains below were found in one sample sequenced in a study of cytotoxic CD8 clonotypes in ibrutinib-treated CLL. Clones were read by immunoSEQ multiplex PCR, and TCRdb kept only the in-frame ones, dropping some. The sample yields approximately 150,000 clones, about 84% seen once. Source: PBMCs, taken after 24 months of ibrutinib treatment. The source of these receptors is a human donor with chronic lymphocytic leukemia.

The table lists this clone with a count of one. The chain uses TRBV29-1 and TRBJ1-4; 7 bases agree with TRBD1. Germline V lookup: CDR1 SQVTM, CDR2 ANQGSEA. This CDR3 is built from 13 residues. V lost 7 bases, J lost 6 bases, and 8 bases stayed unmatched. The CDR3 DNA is TGCAGCGGGAGGACAGGCCCACATGAAAAACTGTTTTTT. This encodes CSGRTGPHEKLFF.

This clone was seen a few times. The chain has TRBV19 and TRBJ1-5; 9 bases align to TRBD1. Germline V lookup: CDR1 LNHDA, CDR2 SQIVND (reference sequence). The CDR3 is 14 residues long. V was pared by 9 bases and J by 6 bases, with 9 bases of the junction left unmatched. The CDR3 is CASLTGGQGQPQHF. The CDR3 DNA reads TGTGCCAGCCTAACAGGGGGCCAGGGTCAGCCCCAGCATTTT.